This T cell receptor (beta chain) appears in the sequencing data of a study of CD8 T cells in ankylosing spondylitis (dated by TCRdb to the late 2010s). For the wider study: The study profiled T cell receptor beta repertoires in healthy donors and ankylosing spondylitis patients to find disease-linked TCR variants. The full study cohort was made up of about 25 ankylosing spondylitis patients and 108 healthy donors. Peripheral blood samples were taken, and synovial fluid was additionally collected from ankylosing spondylitis patients. Paper-wide results and their limitations: Blood from ankylosing spondylitis patients appeared to be characterized by a TCR beta motif composed of under ten highly homologous amino acid variants. Some of the motif variants had been reported before in the synovial fluid and blood of reactive arthritis patients, a finding that suggests common disease-initiation mechanisms. The disease-linked clones were reported to be significantly enriched in matched synovial fluid samples from ankylosing spondylitis patients. A CD8+ phenotype was shown by the disease-linked clones, which were found at relatively low frequencies in peripheral blood.

Reads for this sample came from an Illumina HiSeq 2500. TCR beta libraries were prepared by quantitative 5'-RACE with molecular barcodes. The study's own analysis went as follows. Disease-linked TCR variants were identified with a new computational method built on a probabilistic model of VDJ rearrangement. Using fastp trimming at Q25 and MiXCR clonotype assembly, TCRdb reanalyzed the public sequencing data and kept in-frame beta chains. Records with the same CDR3 protein are collapsed into one entry carrying the most frequent genes and DNA. The V and J calls follow TCRdb's processing rather than the paper's. The sample table records roughly 220,000 distinct CDR3 sequences; roughly a tenth of these occur just once. Of the sample, approximately 20% is held by the ten largest clones. The germline V gene specifies MNHNS as CDR1 and SASEGT as CDR2. Trimming removed 6 bases from V and 3 bases from J, leaving 17 bases between the germline ends. The CDR3, from cysteine to phenylalanine, totals 15 residues. The DNA shown is the 45-base CDR3, in frame from base 1.

This clonotype was counted between two and nine times. The antigen it binds to is not known. Per-base quality was not reported, and no clone a single base away is much larger than it. Specimen: blood, either unsorted or a sorted T cell fraction (not recorded which). The receptor was derived from a male donor with ankylosing spondylitis or in good health (not recorded which). The receptor chain draws on TRBV6-1 and TRBJ2-5; TRBD2 is a possible D gene, resting on 6 matching bases. The DNA sequence is given as TGTGCCAGCAGCCCGAACGAAGCGGGCAAAGAGACCCAGTACTTC. Its translation reads: CASSPNEAGKETQYF.